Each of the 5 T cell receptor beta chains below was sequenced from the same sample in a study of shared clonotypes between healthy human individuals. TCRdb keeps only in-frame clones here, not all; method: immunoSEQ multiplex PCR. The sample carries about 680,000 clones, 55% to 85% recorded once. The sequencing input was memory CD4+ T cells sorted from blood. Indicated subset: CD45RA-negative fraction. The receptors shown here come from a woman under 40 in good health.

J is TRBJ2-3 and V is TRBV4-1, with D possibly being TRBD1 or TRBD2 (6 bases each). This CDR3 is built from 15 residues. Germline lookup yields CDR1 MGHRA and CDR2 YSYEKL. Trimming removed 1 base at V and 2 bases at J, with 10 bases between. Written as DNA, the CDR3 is TGCGCCAGCAGCCAAGGTGGGGGGCTCACAGATACGCAGTATTTT. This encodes CASSQGGGLTDTQYF.

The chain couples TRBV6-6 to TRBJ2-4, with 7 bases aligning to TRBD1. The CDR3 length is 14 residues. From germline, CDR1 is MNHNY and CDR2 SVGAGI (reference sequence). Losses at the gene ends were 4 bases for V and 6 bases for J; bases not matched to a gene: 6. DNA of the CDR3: TGTGCCAGCAGTTGGGGGACAGCATCAAACATTCAGTACTTC. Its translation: CASSWGTASNIQYF.

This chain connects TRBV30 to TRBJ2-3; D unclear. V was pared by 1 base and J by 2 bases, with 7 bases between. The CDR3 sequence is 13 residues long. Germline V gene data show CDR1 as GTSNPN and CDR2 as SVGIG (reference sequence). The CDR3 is CAWSGGPTDTQYF. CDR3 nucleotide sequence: TGTGCCTGGAGTGGGGGTCCCACAGATACGCAGTATTTT.

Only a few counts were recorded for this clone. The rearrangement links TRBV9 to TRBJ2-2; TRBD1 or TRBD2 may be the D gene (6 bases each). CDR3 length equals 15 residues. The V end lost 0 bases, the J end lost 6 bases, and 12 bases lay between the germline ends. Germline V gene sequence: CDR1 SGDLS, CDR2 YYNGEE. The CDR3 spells CASSVAGEGAGELFF. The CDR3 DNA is TGTGCCAGCAGCGTAGCGGGAGAGGGGGCCGGGGAGCTGTTTTTT. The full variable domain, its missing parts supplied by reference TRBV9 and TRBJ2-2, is DSGVTQTPKHLITATGQRVTLRCSPRSGDLSVYWYQQSLDQGLQFLIQYYNGEERAKGNILERFSAQQFPDLHSELNLSSLELGDSALYFCASSVAGEGAGELFFGEGSRLTVL.

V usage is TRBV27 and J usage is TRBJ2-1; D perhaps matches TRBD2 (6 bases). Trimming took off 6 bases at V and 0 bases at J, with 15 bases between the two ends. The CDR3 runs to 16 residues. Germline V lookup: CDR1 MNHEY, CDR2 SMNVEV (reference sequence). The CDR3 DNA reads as TGTGCCAGCAGACGTAGACTAGAGGGCTCCTACAATGAGCAGTTCTTC. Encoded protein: CASRRRLEGSYNEQFF.